This TCR beta chain comes out of a study of blood T cell repertoires in COVID-19. Study in general: T cells, B-cell-depleted T cells, or PBMCs provided the cDNA or gDNA that served as material.

The table came from immunoSEQ multiplex PCR; TCRdb's copy has only in-frame clones and leaves some out. The data show around 300,000 clones, about nine tenths seen once. CDR3 length equals 17 residues. Germline V CDR1 and CDR2: MDHEN, SYDVKM. Trimming stripped 5 bases from V and 5 bases from J, with 23 bases between. This chain uses TRBV28 with TRBJ2-3, with D possibly TRBD2 on 5 matching bases. This TCR was recovered from a man aged 50 to 59 with active or convalescent COVID-19. The sample was peripheral blood. The CDR3 coding sequence is TGTGCCAGCAGTCGACCTAAACGGGAAATACGAAGAGATACGCAGTATTTT. Its translation is CASSRPKREIRRDTQYF.